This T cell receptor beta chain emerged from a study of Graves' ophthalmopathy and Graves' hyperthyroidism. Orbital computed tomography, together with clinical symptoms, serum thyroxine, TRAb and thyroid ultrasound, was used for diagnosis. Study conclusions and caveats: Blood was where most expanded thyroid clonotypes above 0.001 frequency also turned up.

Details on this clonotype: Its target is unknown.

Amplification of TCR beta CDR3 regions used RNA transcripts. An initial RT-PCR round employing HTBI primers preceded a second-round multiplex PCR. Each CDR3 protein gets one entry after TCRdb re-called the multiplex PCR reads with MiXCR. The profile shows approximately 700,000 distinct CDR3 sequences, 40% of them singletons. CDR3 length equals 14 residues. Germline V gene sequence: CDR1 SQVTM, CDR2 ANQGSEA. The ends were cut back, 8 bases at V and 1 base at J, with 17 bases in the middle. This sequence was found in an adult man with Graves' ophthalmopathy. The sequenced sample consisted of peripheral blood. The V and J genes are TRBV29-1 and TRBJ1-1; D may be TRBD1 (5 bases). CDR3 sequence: CSHSRTITNTEAFF. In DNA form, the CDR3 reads TGCAGCCATTCTAGGACAATTACGAACACTGAAGCTTTCTTT.